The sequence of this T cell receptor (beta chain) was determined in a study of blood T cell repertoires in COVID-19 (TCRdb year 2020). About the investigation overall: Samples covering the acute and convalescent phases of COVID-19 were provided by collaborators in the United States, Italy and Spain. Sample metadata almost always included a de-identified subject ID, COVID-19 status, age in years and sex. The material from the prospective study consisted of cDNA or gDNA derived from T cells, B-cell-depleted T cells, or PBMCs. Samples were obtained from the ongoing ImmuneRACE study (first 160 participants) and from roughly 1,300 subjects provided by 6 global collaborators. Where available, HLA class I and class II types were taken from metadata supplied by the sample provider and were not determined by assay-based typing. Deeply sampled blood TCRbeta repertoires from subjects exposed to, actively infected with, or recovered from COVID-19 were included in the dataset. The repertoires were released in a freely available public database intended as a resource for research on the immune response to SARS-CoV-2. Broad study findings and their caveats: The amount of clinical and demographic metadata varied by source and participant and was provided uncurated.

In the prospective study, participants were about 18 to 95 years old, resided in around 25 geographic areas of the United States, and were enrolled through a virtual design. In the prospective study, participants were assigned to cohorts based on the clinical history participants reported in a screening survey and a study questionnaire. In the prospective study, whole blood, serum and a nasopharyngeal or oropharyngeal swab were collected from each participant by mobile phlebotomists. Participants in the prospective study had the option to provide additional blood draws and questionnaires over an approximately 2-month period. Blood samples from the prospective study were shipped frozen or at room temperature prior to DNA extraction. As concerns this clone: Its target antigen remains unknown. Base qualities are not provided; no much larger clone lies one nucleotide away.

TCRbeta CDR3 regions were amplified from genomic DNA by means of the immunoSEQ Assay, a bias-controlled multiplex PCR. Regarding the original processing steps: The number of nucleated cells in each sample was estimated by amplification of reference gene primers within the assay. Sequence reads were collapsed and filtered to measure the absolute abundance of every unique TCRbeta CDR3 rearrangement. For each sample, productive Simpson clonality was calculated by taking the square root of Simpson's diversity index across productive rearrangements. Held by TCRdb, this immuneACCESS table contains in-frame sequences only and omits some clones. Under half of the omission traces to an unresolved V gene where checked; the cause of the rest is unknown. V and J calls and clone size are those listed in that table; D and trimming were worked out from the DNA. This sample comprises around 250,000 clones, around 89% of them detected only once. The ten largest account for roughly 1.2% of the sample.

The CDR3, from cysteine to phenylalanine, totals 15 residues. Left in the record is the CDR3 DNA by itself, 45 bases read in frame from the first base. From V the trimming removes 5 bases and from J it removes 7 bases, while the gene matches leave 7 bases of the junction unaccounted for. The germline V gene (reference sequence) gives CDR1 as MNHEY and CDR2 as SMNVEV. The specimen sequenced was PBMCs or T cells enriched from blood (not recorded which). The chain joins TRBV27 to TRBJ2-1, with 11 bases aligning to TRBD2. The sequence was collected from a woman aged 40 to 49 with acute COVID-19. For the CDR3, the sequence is CASSPRASGGNEQFF. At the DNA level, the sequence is TGTGCCAGCAGTCCCCGGGCTAGCGGGGGGAATGAGCAGTTCTTC.